The present TCR beta chain was sequenced within a study of brain metastases from non-small cell lung cancer. Study findings and constraints: T-cell infiltration was lower in brain metastases than primaries (P < 0.001). In about 60% of brain metastases, T-cell clones were expanded compared with matched primary tumors.

This CDR3 region has 14 residues. V was clipped by 5 bases and J by 5 bases, with 13 bases between them. In germline, CDR1 is SGHNT, CDR2 YENEEA. Assay: immunoSEQ multiplex PCR; the TCRdb copy retains only in-frame clones and omits some. Of about 510 clones in the sample, just under 80% were seen once. Comment on this clone: The antigen is not known.

The chain couples TRBV11-3 to TRBJ2-1, with D possibly being TRBD1 or TRBD2 (5 bases each). The TCR originated in a donor aged 40 or over with non-small cell lung cancer. Source material: tissue from a brain metastasis. Here the CDR3 reads CASSGRDGNNEQFF. In DNA form, the CDR3 reads TGTGCCAGCAGCGGACGGGACGGCAACAATGAGCAGTTCTTC.